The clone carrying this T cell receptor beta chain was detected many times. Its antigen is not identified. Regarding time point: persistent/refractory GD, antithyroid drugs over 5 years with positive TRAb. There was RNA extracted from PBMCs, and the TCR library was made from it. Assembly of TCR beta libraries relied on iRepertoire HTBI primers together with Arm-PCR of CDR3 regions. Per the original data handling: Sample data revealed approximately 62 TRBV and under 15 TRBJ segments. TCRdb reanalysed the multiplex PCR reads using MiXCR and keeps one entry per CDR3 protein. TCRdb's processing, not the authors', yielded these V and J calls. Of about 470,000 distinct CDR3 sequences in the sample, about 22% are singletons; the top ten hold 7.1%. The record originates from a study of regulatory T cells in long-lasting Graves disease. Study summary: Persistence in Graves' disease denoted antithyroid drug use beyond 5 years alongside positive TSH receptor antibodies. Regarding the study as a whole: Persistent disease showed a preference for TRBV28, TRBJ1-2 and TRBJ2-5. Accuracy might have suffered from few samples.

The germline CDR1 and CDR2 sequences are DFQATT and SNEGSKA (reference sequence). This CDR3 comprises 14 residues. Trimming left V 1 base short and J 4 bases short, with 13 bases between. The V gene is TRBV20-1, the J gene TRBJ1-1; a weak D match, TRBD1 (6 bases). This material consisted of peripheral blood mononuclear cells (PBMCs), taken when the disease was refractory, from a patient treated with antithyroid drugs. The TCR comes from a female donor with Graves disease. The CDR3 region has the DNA TGCAGTGCTAGAGGTGAGGGGGACGGCACTGAAGCTTTCTTT. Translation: CSARGEGDGTEAFF.